This entry is about one T cell receptor (beta chain). The repertoire was sequenced with immunoSEQ multiplex PCR; TCRdb's copy has only in-frame clones and lacks some. Of about 350,000 clones in the sample, more than 75% are singletons; the top ten hold just under 3%. Self-reported history from a screening survey and questionnaire set each donor's cohort. This sample is part of a study of blood T cell repertoires in COVID-19. This sequence was found in a woman aged 30 to 39 who had recovered from COVID-19. The sample taken for sequencing was PBMCs or T cells enriched from blood (not recorded which).

This chain's CDR3 is CASSVRGNQPQHF. As DNA, the CDR3 is TGTGCCAGCAGCGTAAGAGGCAATCAGCCCCAGCATTTT. The gene calls are TRBV7-9 and TRBJ1-5; D is ambiguous. Germline V gene sequence: CDR1 SEHNR, CDR2 FQNEAQ (reference sequence). With 5 bases removed from V and 2 bases from J, the gap between germline ends came to 7 bases. CDR3 length: 13 residues.